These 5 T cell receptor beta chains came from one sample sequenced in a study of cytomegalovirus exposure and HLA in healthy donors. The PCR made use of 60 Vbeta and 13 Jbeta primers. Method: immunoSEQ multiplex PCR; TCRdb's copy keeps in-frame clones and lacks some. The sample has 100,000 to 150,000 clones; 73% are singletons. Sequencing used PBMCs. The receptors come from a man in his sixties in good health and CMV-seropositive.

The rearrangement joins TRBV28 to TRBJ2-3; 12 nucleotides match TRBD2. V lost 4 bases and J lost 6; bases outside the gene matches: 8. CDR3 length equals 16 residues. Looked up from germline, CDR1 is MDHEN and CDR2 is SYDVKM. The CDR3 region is CASSSLAGGPSDTQYF. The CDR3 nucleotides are TGTGCCAGCAGTTCCCTAGCGGGGGGGCCCTCGGATACGCAGTATTTT.

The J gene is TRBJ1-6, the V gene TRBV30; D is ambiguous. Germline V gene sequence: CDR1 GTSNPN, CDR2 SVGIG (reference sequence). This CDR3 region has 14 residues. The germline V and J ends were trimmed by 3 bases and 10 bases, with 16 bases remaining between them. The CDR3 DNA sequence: TGTGCCTGGAGCCTTGAGGGAGGGTGGTCACCCCTCCACTTT. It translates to CAWSLEGGWSPLHF.

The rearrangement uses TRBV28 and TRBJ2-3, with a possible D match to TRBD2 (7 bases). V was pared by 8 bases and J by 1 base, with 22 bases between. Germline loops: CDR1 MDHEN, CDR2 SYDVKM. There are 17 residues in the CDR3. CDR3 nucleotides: TGTGCCAGCCGCCAAGGGGCGGGGGCGTCCGGCACAGATACGCAGTATTTT. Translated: CASRQGAGASGTDTQYF. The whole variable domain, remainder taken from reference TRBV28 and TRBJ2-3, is DVKVTQSSRYLVKRTGEKVFLECVQDMDHENMFWYRQDPGLGLRLIYFSYDVKMKEKGDIPEGYSVSREKKERFSLILESASTNQTSMYLCASRQGAGASGTDTQYFGPGTRLTVL.

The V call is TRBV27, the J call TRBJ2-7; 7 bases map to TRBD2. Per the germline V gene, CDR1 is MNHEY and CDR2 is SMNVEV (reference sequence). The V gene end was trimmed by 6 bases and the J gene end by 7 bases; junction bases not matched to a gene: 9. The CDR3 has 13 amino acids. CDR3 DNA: TGTGCCAGCAGCCTAATCTACGGGGGGGAGCAGTACTTC. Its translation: CASSLIYGGEQYF.

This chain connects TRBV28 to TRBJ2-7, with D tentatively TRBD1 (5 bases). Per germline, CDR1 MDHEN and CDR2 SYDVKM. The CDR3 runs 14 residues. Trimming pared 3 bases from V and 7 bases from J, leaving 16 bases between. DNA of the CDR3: TGTGCCAGCAGTTTGTCGGTCCGTAGGGGAGAGCAGTACTTC. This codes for CASSLSVRRGEQYF.